Listed below are T cell receptor beta chains from one sample, sequenced in a study of vaccination and CD4 T cells after COVID-19. TCRdb reanalysed the PCR reads using MiXCR and keeps one entry per CDR3 protein. The sample holds about 26,000 distinct CDR3 sequences, 40% to 45% seen once. Antigen specificity for these receptors is unknown. The sequencing used CD4+ T cells from blood, cultured in vitro, collected about 7 months after SARS-CoV-2 vaccination. These receptors were collected from a human donor who had recovered from COVID-19. CDR3s include the opening cysteine and the closing phenylalanine or tryptophan. A D gene is named only where the DNA matches it firmly. Clone size is given for some rows only: seen once, a few or many times, or a class if the clone is expanded.

J	size	D	V	CDR3	DNA
TRBJ1-6	NA	NA	TRBV19	CASSPGRLNSPLHF	TGTGCCAGTAGCCCGGGACGGCTAAATTCACCCCTCCACTTT
TRBJ2-2	NA	TRBD2	TRBV20-1	CSASRASGSTGELFF	TGCAGTGCTAGCCGAGCTAGCGGGAGCACCGGGGAGCTGTTTTTT
TRBJ2-7	NA	NA	TRBV7-6	CASSPRGGGSLYEQYF	TGTGCCAGCAGCCCAAGAGGGGGAGGGTCGTTATACGAGCAGTACTTC
TRBJ1-5	medium-sized	TRBD1	TRBV20-1	CSARHGTGYQPQHF	TGCAGTGCTAGGCATGGGACAGGGTATCAGCCCCAGCATTTT
TRBJ2-2	once	NA	TRBV28	CASSQTGRTPWELFF	TGTGCCAGCAGCCAGACAGGACGAACGCCGTGGGAGCTGTTTTTT
TRBJ1-5	NA	TRBD1	TRBV20-1	CSARTGDYQPQHF	TGCAGTGCTAGGACAGGGGACTATCAGCCCCAGCATTTT
TRBJ1-1	NA	NA	TRBV20-1	CSARDYRAAEAFF	TGCAGTGCTAGAGATTACAGGGCTGCTGAAGCTTTCTTT
TRBJ2-1	NA	TRBD2	TRBV7-9	CASSPTTGGPSYNEQFF	TGTGCCAGCAGCCCAACAACGGGAGGGCCCTCCTACAATGAGCAGTTCTTC
TRBJ1-6	NA	NA	TRBV20-1	CSAAQGGGDSPLHF	TGCAGTGCGGCCCAAGGCGGGGGGGATTCACCCCTCCACTTT
TRBJ2-5	NA	NA	TRBV7-2	CASSRPQETQYF	TGTGCCAGCAGTCGACCCCAAGAGACCCAGTACTTC
TRBJ2-3	NA	TRBD2	TRBV7-2	CASSRRAGTSGGGGTDTQYF	TGTGCCAGCAGCCGCAGGGCCGGGACTAGCGGGGGAGGGGGTACAGATACGCAGTATTTT
TRBJ2-1	NA	TRBD2	TRBV6-1	CASSESIAGGYNEQFF	TGTGCCAGCAGTGAATCAATAGCGGGTGGGTACAATGAGCAGTTCTTC
TRBJ1-2	few	TRBD1	TRBV6-1	CALTTGQGLVYGYTF	TGTGCGTTAACCACGGGACAGGGGTTGGTCTATGGCTACACCTTC
TRBJ2-5	NA	NA	TRBV20-1	CSAGPKVTQYF	TGCAGTGCTGGGCCGAAAGTGACCCAGTACTTC
TRBJ2-1	NA	NA	TRBV20-1	CSARGPAGEQFF	TGCAGTGCTAGAGGCCCAGCGGGTGAGCAGTTCTTC
TRBJ2-1	NA	NA	TRBV7-2	CASSTRMNNEQFF	TGTGCCAGCAGCACTCGAATGAACAATGAGCAGTTCTTC
TRBJ2-7	once	TRBD1	TRBV11-1	CASSLASGQYELYEQYF	TGTGCCAGCAGCCTTGCGTCGGGACAGTATGAACTCTACGAGCAGTACTTC
TRBJ2-1	NA	TRBD2	TRBV7-9	CASSLSAGGINEQFF	TGTGCCAGCAGCTTATCGGCGGGAGGGATCAATGAGCAGTTCTTC
TRBJ2-3	NA	TRBD1	TRBV28	CASSLWGTGRADTQYF	TGTGCCAGCAGTTTATGGGGGACAGGGAGGGCAGATACGCAGTATTTT
TRBJ2-5	NA	NA	TRBV28	CASSERQSQETQYF	TGTGCCAGCAGTGAGCGACAGTCTCAAGAGACCCAGTACTTC
TRBJ2-7	few	TRBD1	TRBV7-9	CASSLIRDRDEQYF	TGTGCCAGCAGCCTCATCCGGGACAGGGACGAGCAGTACTTC
TRBJ1-1	NA	TRBD1	TRBV28	CASSLTGQGSYEAFF	TGTGCCAGCAGTTTAACTGGACAGGGGTCATATGAAGCTTTCTTT